These 18 T cell receptor beta chains came from one sample sequenced in a study of early T cells in non-severe SARS-CoV-2 infection. Via MiXCR, TCRdb re-called the 5' RACE reads, giving one row per CDR3 protein. The top ten hold about 1.1% of the sample, which has some 87,000 distinct CDR3 sequences, 9.5% to 15% seen once. The specimen sequenced was whole blood. These receptors originate from an adult who was a healthcare worker with PCR-confirmed SARS-CoV-2 infection or an uninfected control (not recorded which).

There are a few counts of this clonotype. This chain joins TRBV7-8 and TRBJ2-6, with D perhaps TRBD1 (6 bases). The CDR3 has 16 amino acids. Germline lookup yields CDR1 SGHVS and CDR2 FQNEAQ. The V end lost 5 bases, the J end lost 0 bases, and 11 bases lay between the germline ends. CDR3 in amino acids: CASSQGQISGANVLTF. CDR3 DNA sequence: TGTGCCAGCAGCCAAGGACAGATCTCTGGGGCCAACGTCCTGACTTTC.

This clonotype has a handful of counts. The chain links TRBV5-4 to TRBJ1-6, with a possible D match to TRBD1 (5 bases). The germline gives CDR1 SGHNT, CDR2 YYREEE (reference sequence). The V end lost 5 bases, the J end lost 0 bases, and 12 bases lay between the germline ends. This CDR3 has 16 residues. CDR3 in DNA: TGTGCCAGCAGTTCCCGGGACGCCTCCTATAATTCACCCCTCCACTTT. Translating gives CASSSRDASYNSPLHF.

This clonotype came up many times. The V call is TRBV7-2, the J call TRBJ2-1; no reliable D call. The germline CDR1 and CDR2 sequences are SGHTA and FQGNSA. V gave up 2 bases and J gave up 6 bases, with 11 bases separating them. CDR3 length: 14 amino acids. CDR3 coding DNA: TGTGCCAGCAGCTTATCTAGGACCACCAATGAGCAGTTCTTC. Translation gives CASSLSRTTNEQFF. Combining the CDR3 with reference TRBV7-2 and TRBJ2-1 gives the whole variable domain GAGVSQSPSNKVTEKGKDVELRCDPISGHTALYWYRQSLGQGLEFLIYFQGNSAPDKSGLPSDRFSAERTGGSVSTLTIQRTQQEDSAVYLCASSLSRTTNEQFFGPGTRLTVL.

This clonotype has only a few counts. The V gene is TRBV20-1, the J gene TRBJ2-7; 9 bases fit TRBD1. Germline trimming cut 1 base from V and 5 bases from J; bases unmatched to any gene: 6. The germline gives CDR1 DFQATT, CDR2 SNEGSKA (reference sequence). This CDR3 is built from 14 residues. The chain's CDR3 is CSARVGTGQDEQYF. CDR3 in DNA: TGCAGTGCTAGAGTCGGGACAGGGCAAGACGAGCAGTACTTC.

The chain recombines TRBV20-1 with TRBJ1-2, with D unclear. V lost 4 bases and J 0 bases, leaving 15 bases between the germline ends. Per germline, CDR1 DFQATT and CDR2 SNEGSKA (reference sequence). This CDR3 region has 15 residues. The CDR3 coding sequence is TGCAGTGCTACCGGCGGTGGGAGTACTAACTATGGCTACACCTTC. Translating gives CSATGGGSTNYGYTF.

This clonotype was detected many times. The genes are TRBV24-1 and TRBJ2-3, with D perhaps matching TRBD2 (5 bases). The V end lost 4 bases, the J end lost 2 bases, and 15 bases lay between the germline ends. Germline values: CDR1 KGHDR, CDR2 SFDVKD. The CDR3 spans 16 residues. The CDR3 here is CATSDQIRDYTDTQYF. The CDR3 nucleotides are TGTGCCACCAGTGACCAGATCCGGGATTACACAGATACGCAGTATTTT.

The V and J genes are TRBV24-1 and TRBJ2-1; the D is unclear. Between the trimmed V and J ends, which lost 3 bases and 7 bases, there was a span of 9 bases. There are 13 residues in the CDR3. Per the germline V gene, CDR1 is KGHDR and CDR2 is SFDVKD. The CDR3 DNA reads TGTGCCACCAGTGATCCTATGTTAAATGAGCAGTTCTTC. It codes for CATSDPMLNEQFF.

This clonotype was observed a few times. This sequence joins TRBV6-6 and TRBJ1-5; 8 bases map to TRBD1. Per germline, CDR1 MNHNY and CDR2 SVGAGI (reference sequence). This CDR3 contains 14 residues. J was trimmed by 2 bases and V by 6 bases; bases with no gene match: 3. The CDR3 sequence is CASRGQDGNQPQHF. CDR3 in DNA: TGTGCCAGCAGGGGACAGGACGGCAATCAGCCCCAGCATTTT.

This clonotype came up a few times. For the CDR3, the DNA is TGTGCCAGTAGTGGGTCGAGCTATGGCTACACCTTC. Amino acid sequence: CASSGSSYGYTF. The J gene is TRBJ1-2, the V gene TRBV19; D not resolved. The V gene's germline CDR1 is LNHDA and CDR2 SQIVND (reference sequence). The CDR3 consists of 12 residues. With 5 bases removed from V and 4 bases from J, the gap between germline ends came to 8 bases.

This clonotype was recorded at least ten times. V usage is TRBV20-1 and J usage is TRBJ2-7; D is unresolved. The length of the CDR3 is 13 residues. Germline assignment: CDR1 DFQATT and CDR2 SNEGSKA (reference sequence). Trimming pared 3 bases from V and 0 bases from J, leaving 9 bases between. This CDR3 reads CSARRTPSYEQYF. The CDR3 bases are TGCAGTGCTAGGCGGACGCCCTCCTACGAGCAGTACTTC.

The chain employs TRBV29-1 and TRBJ2-7; no clear D. This CDR3 is 11 amino acids long. The V gene lost 5 bases and the J gene lost 4 bases, with 9 bases spanning the gap. Germline-derived CDR1 and CDR2 are SQVTM and ANQGSEA. The CDR3, as DNA: TGCAGCGTTCTCGGTAGTTACGAGCAGTACTTC. Its protein is CSVLGSYEQYF.

V gene TRBV7-2 combines with J gene TRBJ2-7; no clear D gene. V lost 5 bases and J 2 bases, leaving 13 bases between the germline ends. The CDR3 runs to 14 residues. CDR1 and CDR2 from the germline V gene are SGHTA and FQGNSA. In nucleotides, the CDR3 is TGTGCCAGCAGCAGACGGACCGTTACCTACGAGCAGTACTTC. It encodes CASSRRTVTYEQYF.

In its sample, this clonotype was seen a few times. This sequence joins TRBV2 and TRBJ2-5; D is perhaps TRBD1 (5 bases). CDR3 length equals 13 residues. Deletions cut 5 bases from V and 2 bases from J, with 9 bases between. CDR1 SNHLY and CDR2 FYNNEI come from the germline V gene. CDR3 in amino acids: CASSPDTQETQYF. The CDR3 coding sequence is TGTGCCAGCAGTCCGGACACTCAAGAGACCCAGTACTTC.

There are many counts of this clonotype. This sequence joins TRBV30 and TRBJ1-1; TRBD1 is a possible D gene (6 bases). Germline CDR1 GTSNPN, CDR2 SVGIG (reference sequence). The CDR3 spans 12 residues. Trimming left V 8 bases short and J 0 bases short, with 10 bases between. The CDR3 DNA sequence: TGTGCCCTAACAGGGATGAACACTGAAGCTTTCTTT. Translating gives CALTGMNTEAFF.

This clonotype appeared many times. V gene TRBV28 combines with J gene TRBJ1-5, with D maybe TRBD1 (5 bases). The CDR3 loop spans 17 amino acids. The V gene's germline CDR1 is MDHEN and CDR2 SYDVKM. V lost 5 bases and J lost 0, with 17 bases in between. CDR3 sequence reads: CASSRDGGFYSNQPQHF. In DNA form, the CDR3 reads TGTGCCAGCAGTCGGGACGGCGGTTTTTATAGCAATCAGCCCCAGCATTTT.

In this sample, this clonotype turned up a few times. The J gene is TRBJ1-1, the V gene TRBV20-1, with D possibly being TRBD1 (5 bases). The germline gives CDR1 DFQATT, CDR2 SNEGSKA (reference sequence). CDR3 size: 13 residues. The V end lost 2 bases, the J end lost 0 bases, and 7 bases lay between the germline ends. The chain's CDR3 is CSARFRVNTEAFF. The CDR3 bases are TGCAGTGCTAGATTCAGGGTGAACACTGAAGCTTTCTTT.

This clonotype was seen repeatedly, ten times or more. This chain connects TRBV5-1 to TRBJ1-2, with unresolved D. The CDR3 is made up of 17 amino acids. Germline V gene sequence: CDR1 SGHRS, CDR2 YFSETQ. V was pared by 4 bases and J by 4 bases, with 23 bases between. DNA of the CDR3: TGCGCCAGCAGCCAGGATACTACAGCTCTCCGGGGCTATGGCTACACCTTC. Its protein product is CASSQDTTALRGYGYTF.

This clonotype was picked up a small number of times. This chain joins TRBV5-6 and TRBJ2-3, with a possible D match to TRBD2 (5 bases). In germline, CDR1 is SGHDT, CDR2 YYEEEE. The CDR3 consists of 16 residues. Trimming stripped 1 base from V and 2 bases from J, with 14 bases between. The CDR3 sequence: CASSLTDYLLTDTQYF. The CDR3 DNA reads TGTGCCAGCAGCTTGACCGACTACTTACTCACAGATACGCAGTATTTT. Full variable domain (missing parts from reference TRBV5-6 and TRBJ2-3): DAGVTQSPTHLIKTRGQQVTLRCSPKSGHDTVSWYQQALGQGPQFIFQYYEEEERQRGNFPDRFSGHQFPNYSSELNVNALLLGDSALYLCASSLTDYLLTDTQYFGPGTRLTVL.